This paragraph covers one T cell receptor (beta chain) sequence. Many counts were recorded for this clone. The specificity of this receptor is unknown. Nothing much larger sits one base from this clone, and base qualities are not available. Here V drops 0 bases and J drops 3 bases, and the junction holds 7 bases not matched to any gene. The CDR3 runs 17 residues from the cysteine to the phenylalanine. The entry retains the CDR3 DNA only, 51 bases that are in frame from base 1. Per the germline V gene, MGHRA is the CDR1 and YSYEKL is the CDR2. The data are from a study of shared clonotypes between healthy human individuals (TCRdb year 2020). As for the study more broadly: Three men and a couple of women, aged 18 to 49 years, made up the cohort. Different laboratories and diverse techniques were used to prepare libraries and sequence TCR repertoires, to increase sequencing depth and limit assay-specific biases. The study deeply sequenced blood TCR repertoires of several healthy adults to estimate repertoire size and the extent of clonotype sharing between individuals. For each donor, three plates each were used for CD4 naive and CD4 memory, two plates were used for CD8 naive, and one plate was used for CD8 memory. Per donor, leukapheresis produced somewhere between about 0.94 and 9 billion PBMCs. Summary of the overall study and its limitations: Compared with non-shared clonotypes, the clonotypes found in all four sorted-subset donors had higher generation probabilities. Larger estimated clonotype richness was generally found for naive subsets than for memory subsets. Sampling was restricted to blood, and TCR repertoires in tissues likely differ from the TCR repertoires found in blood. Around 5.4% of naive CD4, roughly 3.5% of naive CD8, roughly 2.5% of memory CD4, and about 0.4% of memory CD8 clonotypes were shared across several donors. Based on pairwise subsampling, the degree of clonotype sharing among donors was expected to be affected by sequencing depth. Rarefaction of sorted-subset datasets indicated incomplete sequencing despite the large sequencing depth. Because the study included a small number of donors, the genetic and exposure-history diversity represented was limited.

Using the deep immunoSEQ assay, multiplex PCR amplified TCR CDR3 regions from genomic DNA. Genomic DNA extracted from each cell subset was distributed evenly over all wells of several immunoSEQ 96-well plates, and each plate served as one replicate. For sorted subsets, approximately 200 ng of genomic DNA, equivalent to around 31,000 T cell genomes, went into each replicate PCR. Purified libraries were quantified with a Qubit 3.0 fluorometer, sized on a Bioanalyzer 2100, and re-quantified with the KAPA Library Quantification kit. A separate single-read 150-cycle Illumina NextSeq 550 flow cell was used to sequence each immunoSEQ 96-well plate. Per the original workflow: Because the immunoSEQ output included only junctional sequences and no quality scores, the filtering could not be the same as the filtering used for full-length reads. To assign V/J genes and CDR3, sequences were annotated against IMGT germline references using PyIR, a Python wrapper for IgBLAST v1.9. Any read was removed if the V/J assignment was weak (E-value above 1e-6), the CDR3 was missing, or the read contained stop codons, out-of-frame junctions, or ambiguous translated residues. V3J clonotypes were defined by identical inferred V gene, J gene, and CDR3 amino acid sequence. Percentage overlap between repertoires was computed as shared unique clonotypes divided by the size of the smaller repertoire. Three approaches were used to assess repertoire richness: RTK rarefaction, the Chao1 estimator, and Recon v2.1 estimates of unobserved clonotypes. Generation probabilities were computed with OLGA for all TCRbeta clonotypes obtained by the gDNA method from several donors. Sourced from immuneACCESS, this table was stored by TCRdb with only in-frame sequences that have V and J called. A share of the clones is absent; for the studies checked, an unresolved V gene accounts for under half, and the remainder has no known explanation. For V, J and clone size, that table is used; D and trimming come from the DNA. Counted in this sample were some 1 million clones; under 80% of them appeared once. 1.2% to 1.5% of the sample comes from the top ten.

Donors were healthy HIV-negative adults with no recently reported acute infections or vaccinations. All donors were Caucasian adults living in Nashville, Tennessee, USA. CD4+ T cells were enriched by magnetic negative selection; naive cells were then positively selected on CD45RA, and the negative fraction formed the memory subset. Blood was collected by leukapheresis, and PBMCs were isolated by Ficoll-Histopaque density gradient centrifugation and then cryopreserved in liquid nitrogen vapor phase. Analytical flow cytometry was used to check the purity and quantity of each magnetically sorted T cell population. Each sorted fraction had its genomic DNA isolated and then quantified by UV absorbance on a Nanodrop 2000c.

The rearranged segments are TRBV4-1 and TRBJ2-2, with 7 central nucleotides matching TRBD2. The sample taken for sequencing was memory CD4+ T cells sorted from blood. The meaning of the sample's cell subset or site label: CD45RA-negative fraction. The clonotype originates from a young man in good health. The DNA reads TGCGCCAGCAGCCAAGAACCCCCGGGACTACACACCGGGGAGCTGTTTTTT. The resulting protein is CASSQEPPGLHTGELFF.